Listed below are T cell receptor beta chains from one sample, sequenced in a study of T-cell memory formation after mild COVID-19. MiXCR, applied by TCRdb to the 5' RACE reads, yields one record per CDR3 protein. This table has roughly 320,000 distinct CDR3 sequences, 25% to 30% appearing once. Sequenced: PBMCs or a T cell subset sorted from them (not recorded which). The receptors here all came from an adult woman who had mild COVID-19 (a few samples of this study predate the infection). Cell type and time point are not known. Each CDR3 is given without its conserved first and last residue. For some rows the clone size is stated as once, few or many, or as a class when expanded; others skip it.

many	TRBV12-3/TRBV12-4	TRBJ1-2	ASSLGGGYGYT
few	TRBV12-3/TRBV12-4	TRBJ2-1	ASSLRTHNEQF
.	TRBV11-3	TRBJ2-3	ASSFLGEDTQY
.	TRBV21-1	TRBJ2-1	ASSTSLGGDLDISYNEQF
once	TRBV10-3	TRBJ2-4	AISVGLAGAKNIQY
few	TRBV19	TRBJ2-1	ASSIGLAGTWGEQF
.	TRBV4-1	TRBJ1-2	ASSQDGQGADYGYT
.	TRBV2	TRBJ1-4	ASSAGQGAGEKLF
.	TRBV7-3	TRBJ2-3	ASASSDTQY
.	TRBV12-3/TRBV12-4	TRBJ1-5	ASSSSGTGVNQPQH
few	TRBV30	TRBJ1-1	AFGRDEAF
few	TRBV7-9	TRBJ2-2	ASSLTSGSPGELF
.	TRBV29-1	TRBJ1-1	SVEDPYEAF
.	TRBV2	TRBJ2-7	ASFRGRGERY
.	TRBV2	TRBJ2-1	ATLWVAGGNFSYNEQF
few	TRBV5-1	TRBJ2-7	ASSYSDATSEQY
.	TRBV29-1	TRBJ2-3	SVEKPDTQY
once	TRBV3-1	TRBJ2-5	ASSQELAGAEETQY
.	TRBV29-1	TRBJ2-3	SYCGTDTQY
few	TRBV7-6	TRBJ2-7	ASSEGPTGAYEQY
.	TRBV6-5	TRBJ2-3	ASSTTDRAADTQY
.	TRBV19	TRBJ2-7	ASSMKTDYEQY
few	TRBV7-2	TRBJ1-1	ASSLNRVNTEAF
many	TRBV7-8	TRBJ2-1	ASSLVGGEQF
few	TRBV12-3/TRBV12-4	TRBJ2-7	ASSSPGLAGGSYEQY
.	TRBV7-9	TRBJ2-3	ASSLALNSATDTQY
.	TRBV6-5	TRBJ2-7	ASSYNGLATYEQY
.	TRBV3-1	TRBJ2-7	ASSPREGTSAREQY
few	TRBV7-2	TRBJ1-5	ASSLETYNQPQH
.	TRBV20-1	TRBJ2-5	SARLTRYQETQY
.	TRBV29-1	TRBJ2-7	TLLGGGYEQY
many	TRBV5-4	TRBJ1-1	ASRGWQETEAF
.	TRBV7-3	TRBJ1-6	ASSPGQGYNSPLH
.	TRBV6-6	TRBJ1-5	ASSAGTGSNQPQH
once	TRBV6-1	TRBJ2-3	ASSEGGTAPTRSQGDTQY
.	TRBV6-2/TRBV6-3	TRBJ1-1	ASSSIRGTEAF
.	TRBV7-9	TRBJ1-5	ASSSTEGNQPQH
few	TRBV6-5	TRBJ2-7	ASSYGLAAQQY
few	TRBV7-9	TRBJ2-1	ASSRGGSAYNEQF
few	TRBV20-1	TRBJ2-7	SAPTSGYEQY
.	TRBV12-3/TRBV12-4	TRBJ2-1	ASSSGTYSSYNEQF
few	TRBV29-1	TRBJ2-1	SAARGSSYNEQF
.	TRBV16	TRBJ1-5	ASSQFLFGTAENQPQH
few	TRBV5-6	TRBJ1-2	ASSPTGTVLYGYT
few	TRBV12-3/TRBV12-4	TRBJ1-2	ASSLGGAGRGGYT
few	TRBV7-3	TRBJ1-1	ASSLDTGEAL
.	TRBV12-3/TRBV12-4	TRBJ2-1	ASSKGNEQF
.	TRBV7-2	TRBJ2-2	ASSALGGPGTGELF
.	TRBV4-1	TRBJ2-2	ASSQGNRDTGELF
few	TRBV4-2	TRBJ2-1	ASSQEAGLGNEQF
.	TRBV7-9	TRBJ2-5	ASSLGRTANLQETQY